These 7 T cell receptor beta chains were all obtained from the same sample, sequenced in a study of cytotoxic CD8 clonotypes in ibrutinib-treated CLL. This table comes from immunoSEQ multiplex PCR, and its TCRdb copy is limited to in-frame clones, with some not included. This table holds approximately 26,000 clones, approximately 71% found once. This material consisted of PBMCs, taken after 12 months of ibrutinib treatment. Every receptor here comes from a human donor with chronic lymphocytic leukemia.

The gene calls are TRBV5-4 and TRBJ2-3; 7 nucleotides agree with TRBD2. The CDR3 sequence is 15 residues long. Germline V gene data show CDR1 as SGHNT and CDR2 as YYREEE (reference sequence). V lost 4 bases and J lost 7; bases outside the gene matches: 12. CDR3 amino acids: CASSGIGEGENTQYF. CDR3 coding DNA: TGTGCCAGCAGCGGCATCGGGGAGGGTGAAAATACGCAGTATTTT.

This clone was recorded only once. The junction and the germline gene differ at one end; a read error may be behind it. The rearrangement joins TRBV7-7 to TRBJ2-5; 9 bases match TRBD1. Germline-derived CDR1 and CDR2 are SSHAT and FNYEAQ (reference sequence). This CDR3 contains 14 residues. CDR3 coding DNA: TGTGCTAGCAGCCCGTTGACAGGGGGAGAGACCCAGTACTTC. Its protein product is CASSPLTGGETQYF.

The chain uses TRBV5-4 and TRBJ1-2; TRBD1 might be the D (5 bases). The CDR3 has 12 residues. Trimming shortened V by 4 bases and J by 5 bases, and 9 bases separated the two germline ends. CDR1 and CDR2 from the germline V gene are SGHNT and YYREEE (reference sequence). The CDR3 sequence is CASSVSGYGYTF. The CDR3, as DNA: TGTGCCAGCAGCGTCTCAGGGTATGGCTACACCTTC.

V is TRBV28 and J is TRBJ2-5, with 8 bases fitting TRBD2. CDR1 MDHEN and CDR2 SYDVKM come from the germline V gene. V was clipped by 2 bases and J by 4 bases; unmatched bases: 15. This CDR3 spans 18 amino acids. The CDR3: CASSLGGGGFSLAETQYF. The DNA of the CDR3 is TGTGCCAGCAGTTTAGGTGGCGGGGGGTTCTCCTTGGCAGAGACCCAGTACTTC. Looking up the rest from reference TRBV28 and TRBJ2-5 gives the full variable domain: DVKVTQSSRYLVKRTGEKVFLECVQDMDHENMFWYRQDPGLGLRLIYFSYDVKMKEKGDIPEGYSVSREKKERFSLILESASTNQTSMYLCASSLGGGGFSLAETQYFGPGTRLLVL.

J is TRBJ1-5 and V is TRBV6-5, with D hard to call. The CDR3 contains 14 residues. The ends were cut back, 6 bases at V and 1 base at J, with 10 bases in the middle. Germline CDR1 and CDR2: MNHEY and SVGAGI. The CDR3 DNA reads as TGTGCCAGCAGACTCCGGGCGAGCAATCAGCCCCAGCATTTT. Residues: CASRLRASNQPQHF.

This clone showed up just a few times. The chain employs TRBV6-1 and TRBJ2-1; 7 nucleotides match TRBD2. The CDR3 loop spans 15 amino acids. With V trimmed by 0 bases and J by 4 bases, 3 bases remained unmatched. Germline CDR1 reads MNHNS; CDR2 reads SASEGT. The CDR3 region is CASSEAGRGYNEQFF. CDR3 sequence (DNA): TGTGCCAGCAGTGAAGCAGGGCGGGGGTACAATGAGCAGTTCTTC.

The chain has TRBV6-1 and TRBJ1-5; D uncertain. In germline, CDR1 is MNHNS, CDR2 SASEGT. Between the trimmed V and J ends, which lost 6 bases and 2 bases, there was a span of 11 bases. The CDR3 totals 14 residues. The CDR3 DNA follows: TGTGCCAGCAGCGCTTTATTGGGCAATCAGCCCCAGCATTTT. Its protein is CASSALLGNQPQHF.